The 8 T cell receptor beta chains below all came from one sample that was sequenced in a study of shared clonotypes between healthy human individuals (dated by TCRdb to the early 2020s). Library prep was done by the immunoSEQ multiplex PCR assay. TCRdb holds this immuneACCESS table with in-frame rearrangements only. Some clones are missing; in checked studies, unresolved V genes explain under half, and the rest has no known cause. This sample gives 2 million to 3 million clones in total; over 85% of them show up just once. About 0.39% of the sample comes from the top ten. The material sequenced was naive CD4+ T cells from PBMCs. The cell subset or site label, as the study defines it: CD45RA+ positively selected. The receptor set was obtained from a man between 18 and 29 years old in good health. Some clones in this sample may be carry-over from other donors' samples.

Regarding this clone: The same CDR3 arises from other DNA sequences in this sample as well. V is TRBV28 and J is TRBJ1-2; D gene uncertain. Germline V gene lookup returns CDR1 MDHEN and CDR2 SYDVKM. Trimming left V 3 bases short and J 6 bases short, with 8 bases between. CDR3 length equals 12 residues. CDR3 sequence (DNA): TGTGCCAGCAGTTTTTTGGGCGATGGCTACACCTTC. Its protein product is CASSFLGDGYTF.

This chain links TRBV30 with TRBJ1-2, with D perhaps matching TRBD1 (5 bases). The CDR3 runs 16 residues. Germline CDR1 and CDR2: GTSNPN and SVGIG (reference sequence). The V and J ends lost 6 bases and 6 bases respectively, with 26 bases between them. The CDR3 spells CACARGAIPASDGYTF. The CDR3 DNA reads TGTGCCTGCGCCCGCGGGGCAATCCCCGCTAGCGATGGCTACACCTTC.

On this clone: The same CDR3 arises from other DNA sequences in this sample as well. The chain has TRBV27 and TRBJ2-3, with D uncertain. V lost 2 bases and J lost 6, with 9 bases in between. The CDR3 is 13 residues long. Germline V lookup: CDR1 MNHEY, CDR2 SMNVEV (reference sequence). This CDR3 reads CASSLGVGDTQYF. CDR3 nucleotides: TGTGCCAGCAGTTTAGGGGTTGGGGATACGCAGTATTTT.

V is TRBV9 and J is TRBJ2-2, with D tentatively TRBD2 (6 bases). The germline V gene has CDR1 SGDLS and CDR2 YYNGEE. V lost 4 bases, J lost 4 bases, and 14 bases lay in between. The CDR3 sequence is 15 residues long. CDR3: CASSTRDFITGELFF. In DNA, the CDR3 is TGTGCCAGCAGCACTCGGGACTTTATCACCGGGGAGCTGTTTTTT.

This clone appeared a single time. V usage is TRBV14 and J usage is TRBJ2-6; no clear D. Germline V lookup: CDR1 SGHDN, CDR2 FVKESK. The CDR3 consists of 15 residues. The V and J ends lost 3 bases and 0 bases respectively, with 6 bases between them. The CDR3 nucleotides read TGTGCCAGCAGCCACATGAGCTCTGGGGCCAACGTCCTGACTTTC. It specifies CASSHMSSGANVLTF.

The CDR3 region is CASSFDESYEQYF. DNA for the CDR3: TGTGCCAGCAGTTTCGATGAATCCTACGAGCAGTACTTC. V and J are TRBV28 and TRBJ2-7; D remains ambiguous. The V end was cut by 3 bases, the J end by 1 base, with 7 bases between. This CDR3 is 13 amino acids long. Germline loops: CDR1 MDHEN, CDR2 SYDVKM.

The J gene is TRBJ1-2, the V gene TRBV4-3; TRBD1 is a possible D gene (6 bases). The germline gives CDR1 LGHNA, CDR2 YSLEER. This CDR3 comprises 15 residues. Trimming stripped 0 bases from V and 4 bases from J, with 12 bases between. DNA of the CDR3: TGCGCCAGCAGCCAAGAGCAACAGGGAATCTATGGCTACACCTTC. Translation: CASSQEQQGIYGYTF.

The chain has TRBV4-2 and TRBJ1-4; 8 bases fit TRBD1. Trimming at V came to 2 bases and at J to 5 bases, leaving 10 bases not matched to a gene. There are 17 residues in the CDR3. Germline assignment: CDR1 LGHNA and CDR2 YNFKEQ. CDR3 residues: CASSQSLSGGANEKLFF. Written as DNA, the CDR3 is TGTGCCAGCAGCCAATCCCTTTCAGGGGGCGCGAATGAAAAACTGTTTTTT.